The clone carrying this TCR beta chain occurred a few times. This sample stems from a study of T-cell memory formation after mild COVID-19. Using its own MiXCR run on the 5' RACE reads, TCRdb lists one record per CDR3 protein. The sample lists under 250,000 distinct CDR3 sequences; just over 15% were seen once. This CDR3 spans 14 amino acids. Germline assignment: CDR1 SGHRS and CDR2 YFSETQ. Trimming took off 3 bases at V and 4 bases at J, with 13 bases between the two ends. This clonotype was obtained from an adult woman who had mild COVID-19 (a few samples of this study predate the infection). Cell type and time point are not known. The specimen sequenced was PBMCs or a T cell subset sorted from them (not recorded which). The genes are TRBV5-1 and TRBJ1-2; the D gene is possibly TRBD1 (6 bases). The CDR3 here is CASSSADSLYGYTF. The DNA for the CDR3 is TGCGCCAGCAGCTCCGCGGACAGTCTCTATGGCTACACCTTC. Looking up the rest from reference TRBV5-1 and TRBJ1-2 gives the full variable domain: KAGVTQTPRYLIKTRGQQVTLSCSPISGHRSVSWYQQTPGQGLQFLFEYFSETQRNKGNFPGRFSGRQFSNSRSEMNVSTLELGDSALYLCASSSADSLYGYTFGSGTRLTVV.